This T cell receptor beta chain was identified in a study of blood T cell repertoires in COVID-19. Looking at the study overall: T cells, B-cell-depleted T cells, or PBMCs supplied cDNA or gDNA.

As handled by the study authors: From reference gene primer amplification, estimates of nucleated cell counts were derived. Some clones are missing from TCRdb's copy, which holds only in-frame ones; the method was immunoSEQ multiplex PCR. V and J calls and clone size come straight from that table; D and trimming were deduced from the DNA. The data show some 120,000 clones, approximately 85% seen once. The germline V gene has CDR1 LGHDT and CDR2 YNNKEL (reference sequence). CDR3 length equals 15 residues. V lost 4 bases, J lost 2 bases, and 7 bases stayed unmatched. The receptor's source is a man between 65 and 85 years old with acute or convalescent COVID-19. This sequence joins TRBV3-1 (or the pseudogene TRBV3-2) and TRBJ2-7; 8 nucleotides agree with TRBD2. The sequenced sample consisted of peripheral blood. CDR3 in amino acids: CASSPRRGETYEQYF. The DNA for the CDR3 is TGTGCCAGCAGCCCCAGGCGGGGGGAGACCTACGAGCAGTACTTC.